This T cell receptor beta chain came from a study of technical replicates of blood from a few donors. Assay used: immunoSEQ multiplex PCR; TCRdb lists only in-frame clones, some missing. The data show about 100,000 clones, about 95% seen once. Germline V gene sequence: CDR1 SGHDN, CDR2 FVKESK. V was trimmed by 3 bases and J by 0 bases, leaving 17 bases between them. CDR3 length equals 17 residues. This clone was picked up one time. This clonotype was sampled from a human donor in good health. Sequencing was performed on T cells isolated from PBMCs. The gene calls are TRBV14 and TRBJ1-2; the D gene is possibly TRBD1 (5 bases). The CDR3 loop reads CASSHIGTPGSNYGYTF. Here the CDR3 DNA reads TGTGCCAGCAGCCACATAGGGACTCCTGGTTCTAACTATGGCTACACCTTC.